This T cell receptor beta chain was profiled in a study of cytomegalovirus exposure and HLA in healthy donors. Study-wide results and caveats: Earlier findings revealed that most TCR beta V segments proved productive either about 90% or about 30% of the time. The study reported that TCR beta sequences accurately predicted HLA-A and HLA-B alleles in most subjects. The investigators catalogued 150 to 200 TCR beta chains as cytomegalovirus-associated.

Turning to this clone: The antigen is not known. At the DNA level, this CDR3 is encoded by other sequences in the same sample as well.

Primers included in the PCR were 60 Vbeta and 13 Jbeta primers. Only in-frame clones appear in the TCRdb table, and some are missing; sequencing was by immunoSEQ multiplex PCR. The sample contains 150,000 or so clones, 70% to 85% of which appear only once. The CDR3 spans 14 residues. The V gene end was trimmed by 2 bases and the J gene end by 4 bases; junction bases not matched to a gene: 3. Germline-derived CDR1 and CDR2 are KGHSH and LQKENI. V usage is TRBV18 and J usage is TRBJ2-7; 9 nucleotides agree with TRBD1. Sequenced input: PBMCs. The receptor was derived from a man under 40 in good health and CMV-seropositive. The DNA of the CDR3 is TGTGCCAGCTCACCAGGGACAGGGCCTTACGAGCAGTACTTC. It codes for CASSPGTGPYEQYF.